One sample yielded the 30 T cell receptor beta chains listed below, sequenced in a study of T-cell memory formation after mild COVID-19. TCRdb passed the 5' RACE reads through MiXCR, listing each CDR3 protein once. The table lists 300,000 to 400,000 distinct CDR3 sequences, roughly 15% of them singletons. The sequencing input was PBMCs or a T cell subset sorted from them (not recorded which). These receptors were obtained from a man between 18 and 29 years old who had mild COVID-19 (a few samples of this study predate the infection). Cell type and time point are not known.

V usage is TRBV12-3 or TRBV12-4 and J usage is TRBJ1-2; no definite D call. The CDR3 has 11 residues. The ends were cut back, 3 bases at V and 8 bases at J, with 7 bases in the middle. CDR3 sequence: CASSFLEGYTF. CDR3 in DNA: TGTGCCAGCAGTTTTCTTGAGGGCTACACCTTC.

The chain combines TRBV6-2 or TRBV6-3 with TRBJ2-1; D is uncertain. Per germline, CDR1 MNHEY and CDR2 SVGEGT. Trimming pared 7 bases from V and 5 bases from J, leaving 12 bases between. The CDR3 length is 13 residues. The CDR3 here is CASTQFRNNEQFF. The CDR3 DNA reads as TGTGCCAGCACCCAGTTTCGCAACAATGAGCAGTTCTTC.

The chain joins TRBV4-3 to TRBJ2-1, with D possibly called TRBD1 or TRBD2 (5 bases each). This CDR3 comprises 15 residues. Trimming removed 0 bases at V and 4 bases at J, with 10 bases between. CDR1 and CDR2 (germline): LGHNA, YSLEER. CDR3 protein: CASSQEFGGYNEQFF. In DNA, the CDR3 is TGCGCCAGCAGCCAAGAATTTGGGGGATACAATGAGCAGTTCTTC.

The chain joins TRBV9 to TRBJ2-3; no definite D call. This CDR3 region has 12 residues. V was trimmed by 3 bases and J by 8 bases, leaving 10 bases between them. Germline values: CDR1 SGDLS, CDR2 YYNGEE. CDR3: CASSAGPITQYF. As DNA, the CDR3 is TGTGCCAGCAGCGCCGGTCCTATTACGCAGTATTTT.

This clonotype was counted between two and nine times. V gene TRBV6-2 or TRBV6-3 combines with J gene TRBJ1-4; the D call may be TRBD1 or TRBD2 (5 bases each). The J call may be in error: the DNA end matches TRBJ2-2 better. Germline V gene data show CDR1 as MNHEY and CDR2 as SVGEGT. The CDR3 length is 11 residues. The CDR3 reads CASRGESELFF. The CDR3 DNA follows: TGTGCCAGCAGAGGGGAGTCGGAGCTGTTTTTT.

This clonotype has just a few counts. The V call is TRBV6-5, the J call TRBJ1-5, with 7 positions matching TRBD1. The V gene end was trimmed by 5 bases and the J gene end by 6 bases; junction bases not matched to a gene: 4. The CDR3 runs to 13 residues. Looked up from germline, CDR1 is MNHEY and CDR2 is SVGAGI. The CDR3 DNA follows: TGTGCCAGCAGTACAGGGGTGAGTCAGCCCCAGCATTTT. Translating it yields CASSTGVSQPQHF.

A few counts support this clonotype. The chain combines TRBV5-1 with TRBJ2-3; a weak D match, TRBD1 (5 bases). The V and J ends lost 2 bases and 5 bases respectively, with 15 bases between them. Germline CDR1 SGHRS, CDR2 YFSETQ. The CDR3 runs to 15 residues. Written as DNA, the CDR3 is TGCGCCAGCAGCTTTTTGCAGGGTAGTAGAGATACGCAGTATTTT. It codes for CASSFLQGSRDTQYF.

This clonotype was seen more than once but under ten times. V is TRBV27 and J is TRBJ2-1; 7 bases are shared with TRBD1. CDR3 length: 15 residues. With 6 bases clipped from V and 10 bases from J, the junction kept 15 bases outside the gene matches. Germline V gene sequence: CDR1 MNHEY, CDR2 SMNVEV (reference sequence). The DNA for the CDR3 is TGTGCCAGCAGCCCACAGGGGCTTAGCTTACGCGAGCAGTTCTTC. It encodes CASSPQGLSLREQFF.

This clonotype was seen a few times. The chain links TRBV20-1 to TRBJ2-2, with D possibly being TRBD1 (5 bases). From germline, CDR1 is DFQATT and CDR2 SNEGSKA (reference sequence). The CDR3 sequence is 15 residues long. V dropped 0 bases and J dropped 0 bases, with 8 bases sitting between them. CDR3 amino acids: CSAREPGSNTGELFF. CDR3 coding DNA: TGCAGTGCTAGAGAACCAGGGTCGAACACCGGGGAGCTGTTTTTT.

This clonotype was detected only a few times. V gene TRBV7-2 combines with J gene TRBJ1-2; D call uncertain. Germline V gives CDR1 SGHTA, CDR2 FQGNSA. The ends were cut back, 2 bases at V and 4 bases at J, with 11 bases in the middle. The CDR3 loop spans 14 amino acids. The CDR3 here is CASSLFGNVYGYTF. CDR3 DNA sequence: TGTGCCAGCAGCTTATTCGGCAACGTCTATGGCTACACCTTC.

This clonotype was seen a handful of times. V and J are TRBV5-1 and TRBJ1-1; a weak D match, TRBD1 (5 bases). The CDR3 totals 15 residues. CDR1 SGHRS and CDR2 YFSETQ come from the germline V gene. V was shortened by 2 bases and J by 4 bases, with 15 bases between the two germline ends. The CDR3 is CASSFGRASGTEAFF. CDR3 DNA: TGCGCCAGCAGCTTTGGCAGGGCGTCGGGCACTGAAGCTTTCTTT. Based on the CDR3 plus reference TRBV5-1 and TRBJ1-1, the full variable domain is KAGVTQTPRYLIKTRGQQVTLSCSPISGHRSVSWYQQTPGQGLQFLFEYFSETQRNKGNFPGRFSGRQFSNSRSEMNVSTLELGDSALYLCASSFGRASGTEAFFGQGTRLTVV.

In this sample, this clonotype turned up a few times. The chain recombines TRBV25-1 with TRBJ1-1; unclear D gene. The CDR3 extends over 15 amino acids. The V and J ends lost 2 bases and 4 bases respectively, with 14 bases between them. Per germline, CDR1 MGHDK and CDR2 SYGVNS. CDR3 sequence reads: CASSEPGRDGTEAFF. The CDR3 nucleotides read TGTGCCAGCAGTGAACCGGGCCGGGATGGCACTGAAGCTTTCTTT.

This clonotype was recorded a few times. The chain combines TRBV7-8 with TRBJ2-1; 9 bases align to TRBD2. This CDR3 has 16 residues. V lost 5 bases and J lost 4; bases outside the gene matches: 9. Germline-derived CDR1 and CDR2 are SGHVS and FQNEAQ. CDR3 DNA: TGTGCCAGCAGCACATATAGCGGGGGAGTTTACAATGAGCAGTTCTTC. Translated: CASSTYSGGVYNEQFF. Drawing the rest from reference TRBV7-8 and TRBJ2-1, the complete variable domain is GAGVSQSPRYKVAKRGQDVALRCDPISGHVSLFWYQQALGQGPEFLTYFQNEAQLDKSGLPSDRFFAERPEGSVSTLKIQRTQQEDSAVYLCASSTYSGGVYNEQFFGPGTRLTVL.

This clonotype was found a few times. The V and J genes are TRBV5-4 and TRBJ2-2; maybe TRBD2 (6 bases). V lost 3 bases, J lost 7 bases, and 10 bases lay in between. Germline CDR1 SGHNT, CDR2 YYREEE (reference sequence). The CDR3 contains 13 residues. The CDR3 DNA reads TGTGCCAGCAGCTGGGACTCACGCGGGGAGCTGTTTTTT. Encoded protein: CASSWDSRGELFF. Filled out from reference TRBV5-4 and TRBJ2-2, the complete variable domain reads ETGVTQSPTHLIKTRGQQVTLRCSSQSGHNTVSWYQQALGQGPQFIFQYYREEENGRGNFPPRFSGLQFPNYSSELNVNALELDDSALYLCASSWDSRGELFFGEGSRLTVL.

This clonotype was picked up a small number of times. The CDR3 region has the DNA TGCGCCAGCAGCCGGGGGGGACAGGGGGGAAGAGAAAAACTGTTTTTT. Its protein product is CASSRGGQGGREKLFF. This rearrangement joins TRBV4-3 to TRBJ1-4, with 11 bases lining up with TRBD1. Germline values: CDR1 LGHNA, CDR2 YSLEER. CDR3 length equals 16 residues. After removal of 4 bases from V and 8 bases from J, the junction contained 9 bases not matched to a gene.

This clonotype showed up just a few times. The rearrangement uses TRBV20-1 and TRBJ2-5; D is unclear. V shed 6 bases and J shed 2 bases, with 10 bases lying between them. CDR3 length equals 12 residues. Germline V CDR1 and CDR2: DFQATT, SNEGSKA (reference sequence). The CDR3 region is CSAEGNQETQYF. The CDR3 DNA sequence: TGCAGTGCCGAAGGAAATCAAGAGACCCAGTACTTC.

The V and J genes are TRBV6-1 and TRBJ2-1, with 7 bases identical to TRBD1. After removal of 7 bases from V and 9 bases from J, the junction contained 9 bases not matched to a gene. This CDR3 contains 13 residues. Germline V lookup: CDR1 MNHNS, CDR2 SASEGT. The CDR3 region has the DNA TGTGCCAGCACCACCGACAGGGCCGGTGAGCAGTTCTTC. Its translation is CASTTDRAGEQFF.

Only a few counts were recorded for this clonotype. This sequence joins TRBV4-1 and TRBJ2-2, with D hard to call. This CDR3 has 15 residues. V lost 2 bases and J 4 bases, leaving 11 bases between the germline ends. Looked up from germline, CDR1 is MGHRA and CDR2 is YSYEKL. This CDR3 reads CASSQFVPSTGELFF. CDR3 nucleotide sequence: TGCGCCAGCAGCCAATTCGTGCCGTCCACCGGGGAGCTGTTTTTT.

The chain combines TRBV5-1 with TRBJ1-1, with TRBD1 as a possible D gene (6 bases). V was clipped by 7 bases and J by 5 bases, with 15 bases between them. The germline V gene has CDR1 SGHRS and CDR2 YFSETQ. CDR3 length: 13 amino acids. CDR3 amino acids: CASRDLQGTEAFF. For the CDR3, the DNA is TGCGCCAGCCGTGACCTACAGGGAACTGAAGCTTTCTTT.

The rearrangement joins TRBV4-1 to TRBJ1-2; D not resolved. Germline V lookup: CDR1 MGHRA, CDR2 YSYEKL. The CDR3 sequence is 16 residues long. Trimming removed 3 bases from V and 4 bases from J, with 18 bases in between. The CDR3 sequence is CASSHGNREGIYGYTF. CDR3 sequence (DNA): TGCGCCAGCAGCCACGGGAATCGGGAAGGGATCTATGGCTACACCTTC.

The chain links TRBV28 to TRBJ2-6; D may be TRBD2 (5 bases). V lost 10 bases, J lost 0 bases, and 10 bases lay in between. The CDR3 length is 14 residues. The germline gives CDR1 MDHEN, CDR2 SYDVKM. The CDR3 loop reads CATGSSSGANVLTF. The CDR3 DNA reads TGTGCCACGGGGAGCAGCTCTGGGGCCAACGTCCTGACTTTC.

This clonotype was observed a handful of times. The chain employs TRBV24-1 and TRBJ1-2, with a weak D call TRBD1 (5 bases). Germline CDR1 KGHDR, CDR2 SFDVKD. V lost 4 bases and J 7 bases, leaving 9 bases between the germline ends. This CDR3 region has 12 residues. CDR3 in amino acids: CATSDPGSGYTF. The CDR3 bases are TGTGCCACCAGTGACCCAGGGTCTGGCTACACCTTC.

V usage is TRBV4-2 and J usage is TRBJ1-1; unclear D gene. There are 11 residues in the CDR3. Germline V gene data show CDR1 as LGHNA and CDR2 as YNFKEQ. Deletions cut 4 bases from V and 11 bases from J, with 11 bases between. The CDR3 here is CASSLEGLAFF. Written as DNA, the CDR3 is TGTGCCAGCAGCCTCGAAGGGTTGGCTTTCTTT.

The rearrangement links TRBV20-1 to TRBJ1-5; D gene unclear. This CDR3 has 13 residues. CDR1 is DFQATT, CDR2 SNEGSKA, per germline (reference sequence). V was clipped by 3 bases and J by 5 bases, with 11 bases between them. The CDR3 DNA reads TGCAGTGCTAGCGTCTGGGGAGATCAGCCCCAGCATTTT. This encodes CSASVWGDQPQHF.

This clonotype was seen repeatedly, ten times or more. The genes are TRBV4-3 and TRBJ1-2; tentatively, D is TRBD1 (5 bases). The ends were cut back, 1 base at V and 2 bases at J, with 11 bases in the middle. Germline V gives CDR1 LGHNA, CDR2 YSLEER. The CDR3 covers 15 residues. CDR3 in amino acids: CASSQVGGINYGYTF. The CDR3 DNA follows: TGCGCCAGCAGCCAAGTGGGGGGTATCAACTATGGCTACACCTTC.

The rearrangement joins TRBV2 to TRBJ2-7; D gene uncertain. V was clipped by 6 bases and J by 3 bases, with 3 bases between them. The CDR3 is 10 amino acids. Germline CDR1 and CDR2: SNHLY and FYNNEI. As DNA, the CDR3 is TGTGCCAGCAGGGACTACGAGCAGTACGTC. It is translated as CASRDYEQYV.

V usage is TRBV7-2 and J usage is TRBJ2-5; 8 bases line up with TRBD1. Per germline, CDR1 SGHTA and CDR2 FQGNSA. The CDR3 has 16 amino acids. The junction had 12 bases not matched to a gene; V was cut back by 5 bases and J by 4 bases. CDR3 DNA sequence: TGTGCCAGCAGCCCAGGAAGACAGGGGACGGTAGAGACCCAGTACTTC. Its protein product is CASSPGRQGTVETQYF.

This clonotype showed up just a few times. The chain employs TRBV11-1 and TRBJ2-3; D gene unclear. Looked up from germline, CDR1 is SGHAT and CDR2 is FQDESV (reference sequence). The V end was cut by 0 bases, the J end by 5 bases, with 9 bases between. This CDR3 is 14 amino acids long. Here the CDR3 DNA reads TGTGCCAGCAGCTTAGCGCAGGTTGGAGATACGCAGTATTTT. Amino acid sequence: CASSLAQVGDTQYF.

This clonotype showed up just a few times. The rearrangement uses TRBV7-2 and TRBJ2-5; the D gene could be TRBD1 or TRBD2 (5 bases each). With 1 base removed from V and 5 bases from J, the gap between germline ends came to 14 bases. This CDR3 region has 15 residues. The germline V gene encodes CDR1 SGHTA and CDR2 FQGNSA. CDR3 residues: CASSLGRDLGETQYF. DNA for the CDR3: TGTGCCAGCAGCTTAGGCCGGGACCTGGGGGAGACCCAGTACTTC.

The table lists this clonotype with a few counts. J is TRBJ1-1 and V is TRBV29-1; D might be TRBD1 (6 bases). There are 12 residues in the CDR3. Looked up from germline, CDR1 is SQVTM and CDR2 is ANQGSEA. The CDR3 nucleotides read TGCAGACTGGAGACAGGGAACACTGAAGCTTTCTTT. It yields the protein CRLETGNTEAFF.